This T cell receptor (beta chain) was retrieved from a study of patients and donors after allogeneic stem cell transplantation. CDR1 is SGDLS, CDR2 YYNGEE, per germline. The CDR3 has 16 amino acids. Trimming removed 0 bases at V and 7 bases at J, with 19 bases between. TCRdb redid the calling of the RT-PCR reads with MiXCR, one entry per CDR3 protein. The sample contains approximately 220,000 distinct CDR3 sequences, 35% to 45% of which appear only once. Input material: blood, either unsorted or a sorted T cell fraction (not recorded which). This chain joins TRBV9 and TRBJ1-1; no definite D call. The sequence derives from a human donor who was either an allogeneic HSCT recipient or a stem cell or donor lymphocyte infusion donor (not recorded which). It is not recorded whose cells these are; they may come from a transplant donor. As DNA, the CDR3 is TGTGCCAGCAGCGTAGTTACCCCGACTCAACAGATTGAAGCTTTCTTT. The encoded protein is CASSVVTPTQQIEAFF.